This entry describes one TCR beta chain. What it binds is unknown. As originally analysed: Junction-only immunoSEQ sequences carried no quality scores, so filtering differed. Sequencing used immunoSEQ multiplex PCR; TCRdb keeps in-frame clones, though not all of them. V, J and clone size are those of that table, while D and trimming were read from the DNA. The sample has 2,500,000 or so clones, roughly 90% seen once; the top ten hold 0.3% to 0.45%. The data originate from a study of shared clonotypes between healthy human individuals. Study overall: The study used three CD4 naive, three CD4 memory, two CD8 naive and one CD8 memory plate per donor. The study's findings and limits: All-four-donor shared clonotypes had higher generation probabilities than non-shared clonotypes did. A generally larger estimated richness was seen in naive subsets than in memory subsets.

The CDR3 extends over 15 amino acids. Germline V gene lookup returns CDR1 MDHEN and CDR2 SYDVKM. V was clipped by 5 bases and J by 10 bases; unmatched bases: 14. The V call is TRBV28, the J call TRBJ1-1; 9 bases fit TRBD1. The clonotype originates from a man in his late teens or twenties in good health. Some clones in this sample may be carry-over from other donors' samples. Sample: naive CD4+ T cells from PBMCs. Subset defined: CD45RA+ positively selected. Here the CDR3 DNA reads TGTGCCAGCAGTCTGAACCCGGGACAGGGAGGCTTAGCTTTCTTT. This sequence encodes CASSLNPGQGGLAFF.